This T cell receptor (beta chain) was sequenced during a study of graft-versus-host responses after intestinal transplantation. Notes on the study in general: Within the allografts of patients who had graft-donor T cell macrochimerism, graft-versus-host to host-versus-graft clonal ratios were high. Detected in recipient marrow were GvH clones, some of which were first observed in ileum or blood. Early post-transplant falls in HvG clones accompanied the peak levels of circulating GvH clones.

TCRdb's copy holds only in-frame clones and misses some; the assay was immunoSEQ multiplex PCR. The data show around 39,000 clones, with 89% seen just once and less than 8.5% held by the top ten. Concerning this clone: Its target is unknown.

In germline, CDR1 is SGDLS, CDR2 YYNGEE. V dropped 4 bases and J dropped 3 bases, with 8 bases sitting between them. The CDR3 has 13 residues. This receptor was taken from a human patient who received an intestinal transplant, so some T cells may come from the graft donor. The genes are TRBV9 and TRBJ1-5; a possible D gene is TRBD1 (5 bases). The sample consisted of PBMCs, taken less than 280 days after transplant. The CDR3 here is CASSRGVNQPQHF. In nucleotides, the CDR3 is TGTGCCAGCAGCAGGGGAGTCAATCAGCCCCAGCATTTT.